This paragraph covers one TCR beta chain sequence. Trimming removed 1 base from V and 5 bases from J, with 6 bases in between. CDR1 and CDR2 from the germline V gene are PRHDT and FYEKMQ (reference sequence). CDR3 length: 13 amino acids. TCRdb re-derived calls from the 5' RACE reads in MiXCR, one entry per CDR3 protein. The table has 250,000 or so distinct CDR3 sequences, 18% seen once. The data were taken from a study of CD8 T cells in ankylosing spondylitis. The clonotype originates from a male donor with ankylosing spondylitis or in good health (not recorded which). The chain uses TRBV13 and TRBJ2-1; unclear D gene. The sequencing sample was made of blood, either unsorted or a sorted T cell fraction (not recorded which). CDR3 amino acids: CASSLASHNEQFF. DNA of the CDR3: TGTGCCAGCAGCTTAGCAAGTCACAATGAGCAGTTCTTC.